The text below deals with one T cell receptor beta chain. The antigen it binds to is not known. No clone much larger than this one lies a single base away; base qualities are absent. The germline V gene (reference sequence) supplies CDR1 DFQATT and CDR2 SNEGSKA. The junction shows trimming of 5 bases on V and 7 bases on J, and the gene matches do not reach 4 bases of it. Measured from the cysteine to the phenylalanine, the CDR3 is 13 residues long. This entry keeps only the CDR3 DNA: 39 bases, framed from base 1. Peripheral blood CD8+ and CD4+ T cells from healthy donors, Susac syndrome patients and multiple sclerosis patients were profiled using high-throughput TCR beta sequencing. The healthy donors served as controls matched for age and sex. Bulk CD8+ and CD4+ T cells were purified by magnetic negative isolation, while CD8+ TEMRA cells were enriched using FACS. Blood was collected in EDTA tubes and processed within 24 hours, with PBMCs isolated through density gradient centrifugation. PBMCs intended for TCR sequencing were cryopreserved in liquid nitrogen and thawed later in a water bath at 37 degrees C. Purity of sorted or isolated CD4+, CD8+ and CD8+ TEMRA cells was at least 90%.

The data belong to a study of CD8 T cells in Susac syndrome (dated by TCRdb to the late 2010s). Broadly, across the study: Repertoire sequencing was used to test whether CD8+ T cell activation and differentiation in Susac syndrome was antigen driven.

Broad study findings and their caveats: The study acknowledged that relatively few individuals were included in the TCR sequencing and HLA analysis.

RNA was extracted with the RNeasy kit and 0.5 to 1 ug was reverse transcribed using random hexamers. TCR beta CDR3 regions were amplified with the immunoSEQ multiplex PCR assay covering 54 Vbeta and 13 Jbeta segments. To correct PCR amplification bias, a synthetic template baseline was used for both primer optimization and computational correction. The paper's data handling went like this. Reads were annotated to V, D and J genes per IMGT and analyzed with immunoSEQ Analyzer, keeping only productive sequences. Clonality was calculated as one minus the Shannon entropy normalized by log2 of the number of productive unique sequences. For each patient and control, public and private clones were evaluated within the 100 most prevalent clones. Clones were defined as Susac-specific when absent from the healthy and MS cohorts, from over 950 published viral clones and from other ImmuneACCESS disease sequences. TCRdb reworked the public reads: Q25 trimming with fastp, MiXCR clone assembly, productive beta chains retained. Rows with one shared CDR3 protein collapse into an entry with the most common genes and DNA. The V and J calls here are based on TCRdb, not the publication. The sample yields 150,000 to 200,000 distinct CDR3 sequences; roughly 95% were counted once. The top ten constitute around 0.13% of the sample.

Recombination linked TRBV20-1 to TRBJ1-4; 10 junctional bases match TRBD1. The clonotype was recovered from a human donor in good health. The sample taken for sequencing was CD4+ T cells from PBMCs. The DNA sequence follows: TGCAGTGCTCCGGGACAGGGGACTGAAAAACTGTTTTTT. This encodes CSAPGQGTEKLFF.